This note documents a single T cell receptor (beta chain) sequence. What it binds is unknown. An immunoSEQ assay, version v3.0, was performed at survey level. TCRdb's table, derived via immunoSEQ multiplex PCR, lists solely in-frame clones and lacks some. The data show 20,000 to 25,000 clones, with around 84% seen just once and about 6% held by the top ten. This CDR3 has 14 amino acids. V lost 6 bases and J lost 5, with 11 bases in between. The germline V gene encodes CDR1 MNHEY and CDR2 SVGAGI. These data originate in a study of long-term antiretroviral therapy in people with HIV. Whole-study context: When the earliest samples were collected, ART was typically delayed until CD4 counts fell.

Donors each had at least one pre-ART PBMC sample and at least two post-ART ones. General study points: It was observed that HIV repertoires exhibited narrower CDR3 length ranges than controls. In the period from about 2004 to 2017, blood was collected, possibly under older ART regimens.

The receptor was derived from a woman aged 25 to 45 with HIV. The chain links TRBV6-5 to TRBJ1-6; D is unclear. Here the sequenced sample was unsorted PBMCs, taken 0.2 years after starting antiretroviral therapy. The CDR3 here is CASSLGFNNSPLHF. In nucleotides, the CDR3 is TGTGCCAGCAGCCTTGGGTTCAATAATTCACCCCTCCACTTT.